Sequencing of this TCR beta chain was carried out in a study of shared clonotypes between healthy human individuals. Into CD45RA+ naive and CD45RA-negative memory subsets, the CD4+ cells were split. Germline V gives CDR1 LGHNA, CDR2 YSLEER. The V gene lost 0 bases and the J gene lost 3 bases, with 8 bases spanning the gap. CDR3 length: 15 amino acids. For sorted subsets, 150 to 250 ng DNA per replicate equaled about 30,000 T cell genomes. The table came from immunoSEQ multiplex PCR; TCRdb's copy has only in-frame clones and leaves some out. The data show 2,100,000 or so clones, approximately 95% seen once.

This receptor was obtained from a young man in good health. The V and J genes are TRBV4-3 and TRBJ2-2, with D tentatively TRBD1 or TRBD2 (6 bases each). Sequencing input: naive CD4+ T cells sorted from blood. Subset noted: CD45RA+ positively selected. The CDR3 sequence is CASSQERGDTGELFF. CDR3 DNA sequence: TGCGCCAGCAGCCAAGAAAGGGGGGACACCGGGGAGCTGTTTTTT.